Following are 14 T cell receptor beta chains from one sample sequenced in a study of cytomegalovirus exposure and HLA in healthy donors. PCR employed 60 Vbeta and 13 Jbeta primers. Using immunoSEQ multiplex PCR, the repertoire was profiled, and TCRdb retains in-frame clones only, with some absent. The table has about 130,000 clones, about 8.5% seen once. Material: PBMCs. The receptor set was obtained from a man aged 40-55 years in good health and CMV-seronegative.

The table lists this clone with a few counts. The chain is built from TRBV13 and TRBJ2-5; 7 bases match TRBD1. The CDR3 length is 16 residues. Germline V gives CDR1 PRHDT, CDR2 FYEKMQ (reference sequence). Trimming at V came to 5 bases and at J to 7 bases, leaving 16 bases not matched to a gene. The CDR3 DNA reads TGTGCCAGCAGCGCAGTTAAGGGGGCCCCATACGTGACCCAGTACTTC. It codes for CASSAVKGAPYVTQYF.

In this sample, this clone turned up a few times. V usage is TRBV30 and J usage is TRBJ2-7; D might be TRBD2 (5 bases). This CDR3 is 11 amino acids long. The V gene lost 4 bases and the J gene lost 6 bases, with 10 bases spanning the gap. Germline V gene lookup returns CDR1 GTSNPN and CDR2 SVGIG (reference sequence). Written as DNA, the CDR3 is TGTGCCTGGAAATATGAGGGCGAGCAGTACTTC. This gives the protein CAWKYEGEQYF. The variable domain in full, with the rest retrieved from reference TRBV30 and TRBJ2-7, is SQTIHQWPATLVQPVGSPLSLECTVEGTSNPNLYWYRQAAGRGLQLLFYSVGIGQISSEVPQNLSASRPQDRQFILSSKKLLLSDSGFYLCAWKYEGEQYFGPGTRLTVT.

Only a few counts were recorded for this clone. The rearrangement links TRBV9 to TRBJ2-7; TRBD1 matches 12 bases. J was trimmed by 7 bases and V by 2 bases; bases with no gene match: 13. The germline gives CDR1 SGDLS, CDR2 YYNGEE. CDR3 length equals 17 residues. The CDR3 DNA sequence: TGTGCCAGCAGCGTTCCGCCTCCCGGGACAGGGGGCGAAGAGCAGTACTTC. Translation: CASSVPPPGTGGEEQYF.

CDR3 in amino acids: CSVEGDKRTDTQYF. The CDR3 DNA is TGCAGCGTTGAAGGGGACAAAAGGACAGATACGCAGTATTTT. The gene calls are TRBV29-1 and TRBJ2-3; D is possibly TRBD1 (6 bases). V lost 1 base and J lost 3, with 11 bases in between. The length of the CDR3 is 14 residues. Germline V gene lookup returns CDR1 SQVTM and CDR2 ANQGSEA.

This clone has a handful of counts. CDR3 DNA sequence: TGTGCCAGCAGCTTGGGACAGACGCCACAGGTGAGGTTCTTC. It is translated as CASSLGQTPQVRFF. The chain is built from TRBV5-6 and TRBJ2-1; possible D gene TRBD1, 5 bases. From germline, CDR1 is SGHDT and CDR2 YYEEEE. V lost 0 bases and J 15 bases, leaving 19 bases between the germline ends. There are 14 residues in the CDR3.

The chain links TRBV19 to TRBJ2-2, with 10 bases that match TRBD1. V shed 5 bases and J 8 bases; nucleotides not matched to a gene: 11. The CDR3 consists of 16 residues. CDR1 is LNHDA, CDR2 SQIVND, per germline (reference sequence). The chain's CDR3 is CASSPHRDRGGGELFF. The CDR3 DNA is TGTGCCAGTAGTCCCCACCGGGACAGGGGCGGGGGGGAGCTGTTTTTT.

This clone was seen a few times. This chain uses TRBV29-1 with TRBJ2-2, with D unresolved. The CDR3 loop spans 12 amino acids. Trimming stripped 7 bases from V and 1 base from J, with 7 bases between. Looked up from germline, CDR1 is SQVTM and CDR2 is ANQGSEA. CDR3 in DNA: TGCAGCGGCGGTGGGAACACCGGGGAGCTGTTTTTT. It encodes CSGGGNTGELFF.

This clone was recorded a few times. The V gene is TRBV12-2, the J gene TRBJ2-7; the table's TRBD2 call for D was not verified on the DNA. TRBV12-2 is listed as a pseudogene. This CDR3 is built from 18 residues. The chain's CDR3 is CASRSIGVAAVSSYEQYF. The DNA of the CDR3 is TGTGCAAGTCGCTCCATCGGGGTAGCGGCTGTTAGCTCCTACGAGCAGTACTTC.

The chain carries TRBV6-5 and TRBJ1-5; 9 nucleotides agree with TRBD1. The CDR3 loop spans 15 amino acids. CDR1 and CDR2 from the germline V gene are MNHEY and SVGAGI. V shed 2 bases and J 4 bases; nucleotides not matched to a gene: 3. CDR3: CASSYGGQGNQPQHF. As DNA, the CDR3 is TGTGCCAGCAGTTACGGGGGACAGGGAAATCAGCCCCAGCATTTT.

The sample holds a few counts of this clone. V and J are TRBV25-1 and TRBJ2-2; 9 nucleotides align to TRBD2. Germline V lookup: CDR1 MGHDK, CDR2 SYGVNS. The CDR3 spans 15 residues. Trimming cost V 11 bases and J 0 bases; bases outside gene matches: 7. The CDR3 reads CASQRGASNTGELFF. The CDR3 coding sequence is TGTGCCTCCCAGCGGGGGGCGTCGAACACCGGGGAGCTGTTTTTT. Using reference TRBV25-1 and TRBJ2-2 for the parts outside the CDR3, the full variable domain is EADIYQTPRYLVIGTGKKITLECSQTMGHDKMYWYQQDPGMELHLIHYSYGVNSTEKGDLSSESTVSRIRTEHFPLTLESARPSHTSQYLCASQRGASNTGELFFGEGSRLTVL.

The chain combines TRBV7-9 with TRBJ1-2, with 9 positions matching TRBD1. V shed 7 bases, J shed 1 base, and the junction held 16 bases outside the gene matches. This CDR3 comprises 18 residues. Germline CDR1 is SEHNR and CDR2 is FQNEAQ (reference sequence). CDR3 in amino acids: CASIQTGGPYFLNYGYTF. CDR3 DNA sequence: TGTGCCAGCATCCAAACAGGGGGCCCTTATTTTCTTAACTATGGCTACACCTTC.

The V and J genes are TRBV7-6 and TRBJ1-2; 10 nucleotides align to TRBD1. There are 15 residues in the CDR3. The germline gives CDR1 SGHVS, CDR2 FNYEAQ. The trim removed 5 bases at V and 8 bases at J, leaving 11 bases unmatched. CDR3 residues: CASSDRDRGVTGYTF. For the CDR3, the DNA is TGTGCCAGCAGCGACCGGGACAGGGGCGTTACGGGCTACACCTTC.

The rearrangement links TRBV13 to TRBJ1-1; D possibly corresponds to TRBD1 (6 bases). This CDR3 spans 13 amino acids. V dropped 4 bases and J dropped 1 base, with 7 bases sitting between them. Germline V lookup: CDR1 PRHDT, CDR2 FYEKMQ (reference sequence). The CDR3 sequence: CASSSGQNTEAFF. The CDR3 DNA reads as TGTGCCAGCAGCTCGGGACAGAACACTGAAGCTTTCTTT.

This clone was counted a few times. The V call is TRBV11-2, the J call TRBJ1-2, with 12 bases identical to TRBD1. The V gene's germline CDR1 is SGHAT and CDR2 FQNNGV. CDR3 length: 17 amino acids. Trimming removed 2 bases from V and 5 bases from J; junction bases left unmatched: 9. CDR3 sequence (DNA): TGTGCCAGCAGCTTAAATGGGGGGACAGGGGGCGCATATGGCTACACCTTC. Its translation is CASSLNGGTGGAYGYTF.